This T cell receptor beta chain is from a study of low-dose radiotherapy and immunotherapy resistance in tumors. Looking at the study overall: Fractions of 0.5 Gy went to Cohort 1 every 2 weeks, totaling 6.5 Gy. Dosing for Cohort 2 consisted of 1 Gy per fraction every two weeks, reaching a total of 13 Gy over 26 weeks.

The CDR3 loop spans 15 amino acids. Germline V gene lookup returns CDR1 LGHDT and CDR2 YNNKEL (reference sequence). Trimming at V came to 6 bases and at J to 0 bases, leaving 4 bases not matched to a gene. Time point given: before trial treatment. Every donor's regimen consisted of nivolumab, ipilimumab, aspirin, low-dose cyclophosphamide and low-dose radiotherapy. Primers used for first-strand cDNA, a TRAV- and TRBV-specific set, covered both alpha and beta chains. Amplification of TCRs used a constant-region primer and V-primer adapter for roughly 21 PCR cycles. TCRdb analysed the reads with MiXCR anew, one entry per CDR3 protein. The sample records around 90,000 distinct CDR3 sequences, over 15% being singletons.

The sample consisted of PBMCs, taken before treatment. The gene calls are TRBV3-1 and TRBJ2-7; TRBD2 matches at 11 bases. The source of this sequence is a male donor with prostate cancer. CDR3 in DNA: TGTGCCAGCAGACGTAGCGGGGGGGACTCCTACGAGCAGTACTTC. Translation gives CASRRSGGDSYEQYF.